This TCR beta chain came from a study of patients and donors after allogeneic stem cell transplantation. TCRdb recomputed calls from the RT-PCR reads with MiXCR, one row per CDR3 protein. The table records some 880,000 distinct CDR3 sequences, roughly 18% of them present only once. The CDR3 sequence is 12 residues long. Germline lookup yields CDR1 MNHEY and CDR2 SVGEGT. V lost 5 bases, J lost 10 bases, and 6 bases stayed unmatched. The receptor was derived from a human donor who was either an allogeneic HSCT recipient or a stem cell or donor lymphocyte infusion donor (not recorded which). It is not recorded whose cells these are; they may come from a transplant donor. The chain employs TRBV6-2 or TRBV6-3 and TRBJ1-1; TRBD1 agrees at 8 bases. The sequenced sample consisted of blood, either unsorted or a sorted T cell fraction (not recorded which). The CDR3 loop reads CASSPQGVPAFF. In DNA, the CDR3 is TGTGCCAGCAGTCCACAGGGGGTCCCAGCTTTCTTT.